The 16 T cell receptor beta chains below come from one sample, sequenced in a study of cytomegalovirus exposure and HLA in healthy donors (dated by TCRdb to the late 2010s). The method was the immunoSEQ multiplex PCR assay. A mixture of 60 forward primers for TCR Vbeta segments and 13 reverse primers for TCR Jbeta segments was used in the multiplex PCR. TCRdb obtained this table from immuneACCESS and retained in-frame rearrangements with V and J assigned. These tables miss some clones; where compared with another copy, unresolved V genes account for less than half of the shortfall, and the remainder is unexplained. For this sample the table gives about 110,000 clones, of which over 65% were detected only once. 13% to 15% of the sample goes to the ten largest clones. The specimen sequenced was PBMCs. The receptors shown here come from a woman in her forties in good health and CMV-seropositive.

V and J are TRBV19 and TRBJ2-7; 7 nucleotides agree with TRBD1. Germline V gene data show CDR1 as LNHDA and CDR2 as SQIVND (reference sequence). V gave up 8 bases and J gave up 5 bases; unmatched junction bases: 9. The CDR3 covers 13 residues. The CDR3 nucleotides are TGTGCCAGTGGGGACGACAGGGACCACGAGCAGTACTTC. It encodes CASGDDRDHEQYF.

This chain joins TRBV5-1 and TRBJ1-5, with 8 positions matching TRBD1. Germline-derived CDR1 and CDR2 are SGHRS and YFSETQ. The CDR3 runs 15 residues. The trim removed 1 base at V and 0 bases at J, leaving 0 bases unmatched. CDR3: CASSLQGASNQPQHF. The CDR3 DNA follows: TGCGCCAGCAGCTTGCAGGGGGCTAGCAATCAGCCCCAGCATTTT.

J is TRBJ2-7 and V is TRBV5-1; 10 nucleotides align to TRBD1. V was pared by 4 bases and J by 3 bases, with 10 bases of the junction left unmatched. The CDR3 sequence is 16 residues long. The germline CDR1 and CDR2 sequences are SGHRS and YFSETQ. The chain's CDR3 is CASSLTSGTGVYEQYF. DNA for the CDR3: TGCGCCAGCAGCCTTACCTCCGGGACAGGGGTCTACGAGCAGTACTTC.

The genes are TRBV30 and TRBJ1-5, with 7 bases lining up with TRBD1. Losses at the gene ends were 2 bases for V and 11 bases for J; bases not matched to a gene: 9. Germline CDR1 reads GTSNPN; CDR2 reads SVGIG (reference sequence). CDR3 length: 13 residues. The CDR3 is CAWSFRSQGAQHF. CDR3 sequence (DNA): TGTGCCTGGAGTTTCAGGTCGCAGGGGGCCCAGCATTTT. Full variable domain (missing parts from reference TRBV30 and TRBJ1-5): SQTIHQWPATLVQPVGSPLSLECTVEGTSNPNLYWYRQAAGRGLQLLFYSVGIGQISSEVPQNLSASRPQDRQFILSSKKLLLSDSGFYLCAWSFRSQGAQHFGDGTRLSIL.

V usage is TRBV2 and J usage is TRBJ2-7; D gene ambiguous. Trimming removed 8 bases at V and 3 bases at J, with 11 bases between. The CDR3 spans 12 residues. The germline V gene has CDR1 SNHLY and CDR2 FYNNEI. Here the CDR3 DNA reads TGTGCCAGCCGAGGAAGGAGCTACGAGCAGTACTTC. It yields the protein CASRGRSYEQYF.

The chain recombines TRBV30 with TRBJ2-7, with TRBD1 as a possible D gene (5 bases). Germline-derived CDR1 and CDR2 are GTSNPN and SVGIG (reference sequence). The CDR3 spans 11 residues. V shed 5 bases and J shed 5 bases, with 10 bases lying between them. The CDR3 DNA follows: TGTGCCTGGTCGAAGGGGCACGAGCAGTACTTC. It specifies CAWSKGHEQYF.

This chain connects TRBV6-5 to TRBJ2-3, with 10 nucleotides matching TRBD2. The CDR3 length is 16 residues. CDR1 is MNHEY, CDR2 SVGAGI, per germline. With 3 bases clipped from V and 2 bases from J, the junction kept 5 bases outside the gene matches. CDR3 sequence reads: CASSYLAGGHTDTQYF. As DNA, the CDR3 is TGTGCCAGCAGTTATTTAGCGGGGGGACACACAGATACGCAGTATTTT.

This chain uses TRBV5-6 with TRBJ2-3; 9 bases fit TRBD2. The V segment lost 4 bases and the J segment 1 base; nucleotides outside the gene matches: 13. The CDR3 spans 18 residues. Germline lookup yields CDR1 SGHDT and CDR2 YYEEEE. This CDR3 reads CASSPPIWASGGTDTQYF. The DNA for the CDR3 is TGTGCCAGCAGCCCGCCTATTTGGGCTAGCGGGGGCACAGATACGCAGTATTTT.

This clone was picked up a small number of times. The V gene is TRBV15, the J gene TRBJ2-3; no clear D. The CDR3 length is 12 residues. CDR1 and CDR2 from the germline V gene are LNHNV and YYDKDF (reference sequence). V was pared by 8 bases and J by 2 bases, with 8 bases between. The CDR3 DNA reads TGTGCCACCGCAGAGGACACAGATACGCAGTATTTT. It is translated as CATAEDTDTQYF.

J is TRBJ1-1 and V is TRBV19; D not certain. V was pared by 3 bases and J by 1 base, with 9 bases between. This CDR3 has 14 amino acids. CDR1 and CDR2 from the germline V gene are LNHDA and SQIVND (reference sequence). In DNA, the CDR3 is TGTGCCAGTAGTATTTATCGGGGGAACACTGAAGCTTTCTTT. Residues: CASSIYRGNTEAFF.

The chain couples TRBV18 to TRBJ1-1; D perhaps matches TRBD1 (5 bases). The V and J ends lost 0 bases and 1 base respectively, with 9 bases between them. This CDR3 has 15 amino acids. Germline V lookup: CDR1 KGHSH, CDR2 LQKENI. The CDR3 region has the DNA TGTGCCAGCTCACCACCTGGCAGGGCGAACACTGAAGCTTTCTTT. Protein product: CASSPPGRANTEAFF.

Comment on this clone: Germline is not matched at one junction end, which may reflect a read error. J is TRBJ2-1 and V is TRBV7-9; either TRBD1 or TRBD2 may supply D (5 bases each). Germline V gene lookup returns CDR1 SEHNR and CDR2 FQNEAQ (reference sequence). This CDR3 has 12 amino acids. The DNA for the CDR3 is TGTTCCAGCAGCTTAGAGGGGCGTTCTGGGGTCTTC. It encodes CSSSLEGRSGVF.

The chain uses TRBV15 and TRBJ1-1, with a weak D call TRBD1 (5 bases). This CDR3 spans 15 amino acids. The germline V and J ends were trimmed by 5 bases and 2 bases, with 15 bases remaining between them. CDR1 and CDR2 from the germline V gene are LNHNV and YYDKDF (reference sequence). CDR3 sequence reads: CATSPRGRGNTEAFF. DNA for the CDR3: TGTGCCACCAGCCCCCGAGGAAGGGGAAACACTGAAGCTTTCTTT.

The rearrangement joins TRBV6-1 to TRBJ1-5; TRBD1 might be the D (5 bases). Germline CDR1 and CDR2: MNHNS and SASEGT. CDR3 length equals 15 residues. V shed 6 bases and J shed 1 base, with 13 bases lying between them. CDR3 amino acids: CASSRGGDSNQPQHF. The CDR3 region has the DNA TGTGCCAGCAGCCGGGGAGGGGACAGCAATCAGCCCCAGCATTTT.

A single count supports this clone. The chain links TRBV5-4 to TRBJ1-2; a possible D gene is TRBD1 (5 bases). The CDR3 has 14 amino acids. Trimming removed 3 bases from V and 3 bases from J, with 12 bases in between. CDR1 SGHNT and CDR2 YYREEE come from the germline V gene (reference sequence). The CDR3, as DNA: TGTGCCAGCAGCTCGGGGGTCCAGGACTATGGCTACACCTTC. Residues: CASSSGVQDYGYTF.

The V call is TRBV7-3, the J call TRBJ2-3; D perhaps matches TRBD1 (6 bases). The V end lost 3 bases, the J end lost 3 bases, and 10 bases lay between the germline ends. CDR1 and CDR2 (germline): SGHTA, FQGTGA. The CDR3 has 14 amino acids. In nucleotides, the CDR3 is TGTGCCAGCAGCTTCCGGGACAATACAGATACGCAGTATTTT. Translation: CASSFRDNTDTQYF.